The 13 T cell receptor delta chains below were found in one sample sequenced in a study of DNA immune sequencing with unique molecular identifiers (dated by TCRdb to the early 2020s). Library generation was performed with multiplex PCR. Data came from an Illumina MiniSeq. A 32-plex assay amplified the genomic DNA, with primers for all 8 TRDV and 4 TRDJ genes spanning the CDR3. A 12-nucleotide UMI was added during roughly 3 barcoding PCR cycles, followed by a second PCR with Illumina adapter primers. The public reads were reprocessed by TCRdb using CATT, and rows of matching DNA were later combined. The sample profile shows around 2,000 delta-chain clones; about an eighth of them were found once. Jointly, the top ten make up 51% of the sample. Sequenced sample: gamma-delta T cells enriched from blood buffy coat, or unenriched PBMCs (not recorded which). These receptors all stem from a human donor in good health.

This clone occurred a few times. The TCRdb record carries a much larger clone's protein, which differs from this DNA's translation at residue 18; a read error is the likely cause, and the protein listed here is the DNA translation. The chain recombines TRDV2 with TRDJ3, with a possible D match to TRDD3 (5 bases). Germline lookup yields CDR1 GEAIGNYY and CDR2 EKD. The CDR3 is 20 amino acids. CDR3 coding DNA: TGTGCCTGTGACACCTTGGGGACCACGAACGGCTCCTGGGACACCCGACAGAAGTTTTTC. Protein product: CACDTLGTTNGSWDTRQKFF.

On this clone: A single base is all that separates this from a far larger clone, so a read error is likely. The chain uses TRAV29/DV5 and TRDJ1, with D perhaps matching TRDD3 (6 bases). The J gene was not available in TCRdb and was assigned here by matching the DNA to germline segments. The germline CDR1 and CDR2 sequences are NSMFDY and ISSIKDK. The CDR3 totals 21 residues. V dropped 1 base and J dropped 3 bases, with 34 bases sitting between them. The DNA for the CDR3 is TGTGCAGCAAGCTTCGCCTTCACAAGTACTGGAGGACTGATACGTCCCGATAAACTCATCTTT. Translated, it gives CAASFAFTSTGGLIRPDKLIF.

Only a few counts were recorded for this clone. The TCRdb protein comes from a much larger clone and disagrees with this DNA's translation at residue 12, likely due to a read error; the protein given here is derived from the DNA. This sample includes further DNA sequences coding for the same CDR3. The V and J genes are TRDV2 and TRDJ1; TRDD3 aligns across 11 bases. Germline V gene data show CDR1 as GEAIGNYY and CDR2 as EKD. The CDR3 is made up of 15 amino acids. The CDR3 DNA sequence: TGTGCCTGTGCCCAACTGGGGGATAGGGACGATAACCTCATCTTT. Residues: CACAQLGDRDDNLIF.

Note on this clone: Given a far larger clone just one base away, this is likely a sequencing read error. Here the CDR3 reads CACDTGGYRESWDTRQMFF. In nucleotides, the CDR3 is TGTGCCTGTGACACAGGGGGATACCGAGAATCCTGGGACACCCGACAGATGTTTTTC. Here the J gene is TRDJ3 and the V gene is not called; the table's D call of TRDD3 was not tested on the DNA. The CDR3 sequence is 19 residues long.

This clone was detected a few times. This DNA's translation and the protein TCRdb lists, from a much larger clone, do not match at residue 10, likely due to a read error; the protein shown is translated from the DNA. The chain couples TRDV2 to TRDJ1; D unresolved. Germline values: CDR1 GEAIGNYY, CDR2 EKD. The CDR3 is 14 amino acids. In DNA form, the CDR3 reads TGTGCCTGTGACAGTCTAGTGTACACCGTTAAACTCATCTTT. Amino acid sequence: CACDSLVYTVKLIF.

Regarding this clone: The protein TCRdb lists belongs to a much larger clone and differs from this DNA's translation at residue 7, which points to a read error; the protein shown is made from the DNA. The chain carries TRDV2 and TRDJ1, with 7 bases identical to TRDD3. The V and J ends lost 0 bases and 0 bases, in that order; junction bases with no gene match: 9. CDR1 is GEAIGNYY and CDR2 is EKD in the germline V gene. The CDR3 is 17 amino acids. The CDR3 nucleotides are TGTGCCTGTGACACCTTATCTGGGGGGCATGACACCGATAAACTCATCTTT. Translated, it gives CACDTLSGGHDTDKLIF.

By proportion, this clone is medium-sized (0.01 to 0.1%). The chain employs TRDV2 and TRDJ1; 10 bases fit TRDD3. Trimming at V came to 3 bases and at J to 0 bases, leaving 9 bases not matched to a gene. Germline V gene lookup returns CDR1 GEAIGNYY and CDR2 EKD. The CDR3 has 17 amino acids. This CDR3 reads CACDGLGDRLYTDKLIF. The CDR3, as DNA: TGTGCCTGTGACGGTCTGGGGGATAGACTGTACACCGATAAACTCATCTTT.

This clone was seen a handful of times. This likely stems from a read error, as it lies one base from a far larger clone. This CDR3 is also generated by other DNA sequences in the sample. The V gene is TRDV2, the J gene TRDJ3; 12 bases are shared with TRDD3. This CDR3 has 20 residues. The V and J ends lost 2 bases and 0 bases, in that order; junction bases with no gene match: 7. Looked up from germline, CDR1 is GEAIGNYY and CDR2 is EKD. The CDR3 region is CACDKVLGDTRSWDTRQMFF. The CDR3 region has the DNA TGTGCCTGTGACAAAGTACTGGGGGATACACGCTCCTGGGACACCCGACAGATGTTTTTC.

The gene calls are TRDV1 and TRDJ1, with D perhaps TRDD3 (8 bases). TCRdb is silent on the J gene; assignment here came from matching the DNA to germline. The CDR3 has 24 amino acids. Trimming shortened V by 5 bases and J by 0 bases, and 40 bases separated the two germline ends. Per the germline V gene, CDR1 is TSWWSYY and CDR2 is QGS. For the CDR3, the DNA is TGTGCTCTTGGGAACTTCTTCCTATTCCCGTACTGGGGGCTCCGGTTGGCGTACACCGATAAACTCATCTTT. Protein product: CALGNFFLFPYWGLRLAYTDKLIF.

This clone turned up a few times. A far more abundant clone sits one base away, making this likely a read error. The sample has other DNA sequences that encode this CDR3 too. The V gene is TRDV2, the J gene TRDJ1, with 7 nucleotides matching TRDD3. V lost 0 bases and J lost 0; bases outside the gene matches: 18. This CDR3 spans 20 amino acids. Germline CDR1 is GEAIGNYY and CDR2 is EKD. The CDR3 protein is CACDTLRVSGGHEYTDKLIF. In DNA form, the CDR3 reads TGTGCCTGTGACACCCTGAGGGTTTCTGGGGGTCACGAGTACACCGATAAACTCATCTTT.

The chain combines TRDV1 with TRDJ1; 13 positions match TRDD3. Matching the DNA to germline supplied the J gene, which TCRdb does not give. CDR3 length: 22 amino acids. With V trimmed by 9 bases and J by 0 bases, 25 bases remained unmatched. Germline assignment: CDR1 TSWWSYY and CDR2 QGS. The CDR3 protein is CALAYLPNPTGGYGPDTDKLIF. CDR3 DNA sequence: TGTGCTCTCGCCTACCTTCCCAACCCTACTGGGGGATACGGCCCGGACACCGATAAACTCATCTTT.

This clone was recorded a few times. The rearrangement links TRDV2 to TRDJ1; D unclear. Germline-derived CDR1 and CDR2 are GEAIGNYY and EKD. V lost 0 bases, J lost 1 base, and 17 bases lay in between. There are 17 residues in the CDR3. Written as DNA, the CDR3 is TGTGCCTGTGACACCTTGGGTTCCCTAAACCCCACCGATAAACTCATCTTT. It encodes CACDTLGSLNPTDKLIF.

Concerning this clone: The TCRdb protein comes from a much larger clone and disagrees with this DNA's translation at residue 11, likely due to a read error; the protein given here is derived from the DNA. This chain uses TRDV2 with TRDJ1; 8 bases are a match to TRDD3. In the absence of a J gene in TCRdb, the DNA was matched to germline to assign it here. CDR1 and CDR2 from the germline V gene are GEAIGNYY and EKD. The CDR3 totals 18 residues. Trimming removed 2 bases from V and 4 bases from J; junction bases left unmatched: 17. The CDR3 spells CACDNLQRLGETGDKLIF. The CDR3 region has the DNA TGTGCCTGTGACAACCTACAGCGCCTGGGGGAGACGGGCGATAAACTCATCTTT.